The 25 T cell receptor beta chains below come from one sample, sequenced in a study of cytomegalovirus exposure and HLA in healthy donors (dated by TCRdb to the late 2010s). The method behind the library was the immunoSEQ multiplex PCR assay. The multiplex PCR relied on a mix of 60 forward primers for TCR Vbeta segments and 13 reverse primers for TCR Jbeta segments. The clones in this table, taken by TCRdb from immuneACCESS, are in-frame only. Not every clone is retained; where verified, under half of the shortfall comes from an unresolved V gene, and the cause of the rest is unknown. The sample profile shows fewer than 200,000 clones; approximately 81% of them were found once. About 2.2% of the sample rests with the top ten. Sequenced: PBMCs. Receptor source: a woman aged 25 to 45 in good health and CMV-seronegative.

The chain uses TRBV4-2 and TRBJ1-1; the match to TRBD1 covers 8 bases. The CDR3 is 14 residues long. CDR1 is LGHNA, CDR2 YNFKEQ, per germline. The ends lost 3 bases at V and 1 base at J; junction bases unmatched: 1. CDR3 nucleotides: TGTGCCAGCAGCCATGGACAGGGGAACACTGAAGCTTTCTTT. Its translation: CASSHGQGNTEAFF.

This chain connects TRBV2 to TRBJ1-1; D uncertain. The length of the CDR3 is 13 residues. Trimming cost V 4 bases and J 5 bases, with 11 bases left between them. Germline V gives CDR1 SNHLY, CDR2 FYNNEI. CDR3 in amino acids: CASSGPWATEAFF. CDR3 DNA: TGTGCCAGCAGTGGACCGTGGGCAACTGAAGCTTTCTTT.

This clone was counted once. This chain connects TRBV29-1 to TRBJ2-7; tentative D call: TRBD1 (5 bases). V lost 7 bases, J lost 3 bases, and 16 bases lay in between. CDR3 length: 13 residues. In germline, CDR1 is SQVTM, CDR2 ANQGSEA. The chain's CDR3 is CSALPAGNYEQYF. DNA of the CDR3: TGCAGCGCCCTCCCGGCAGGGAACTACGAGCAGTACTTC.

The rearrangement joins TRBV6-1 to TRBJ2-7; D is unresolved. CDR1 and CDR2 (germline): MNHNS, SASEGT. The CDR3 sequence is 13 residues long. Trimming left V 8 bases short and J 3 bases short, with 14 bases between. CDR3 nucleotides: TGTGCCAGCGCACTTTTATCGGGCTACGAGCAGTACTTC. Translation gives CASALLSGYEQYF.

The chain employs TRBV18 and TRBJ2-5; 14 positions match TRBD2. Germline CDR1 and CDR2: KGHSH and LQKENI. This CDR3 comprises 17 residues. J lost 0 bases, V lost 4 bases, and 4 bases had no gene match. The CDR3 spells CASSLGLAGGHQETQYF. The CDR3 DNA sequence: TGTGCCAGCTCACTCGGACTAGCGGGGGGACACCAAGAGACCCAGTACTTC.

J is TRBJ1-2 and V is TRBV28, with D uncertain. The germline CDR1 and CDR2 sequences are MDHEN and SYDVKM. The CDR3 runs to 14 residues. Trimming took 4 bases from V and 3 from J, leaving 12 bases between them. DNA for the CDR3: TGTGCCAGCAGTTCCCTTTTGGGCGACTATGGCTACACCTTC. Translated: CASSSLLGDYGYTF.

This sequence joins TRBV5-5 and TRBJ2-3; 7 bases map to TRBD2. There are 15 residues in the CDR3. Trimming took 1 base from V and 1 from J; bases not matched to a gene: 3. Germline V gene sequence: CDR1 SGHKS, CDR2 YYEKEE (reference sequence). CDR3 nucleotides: TGTGCCAGCAGCTTGAGGCGGGAGCGCACAGATACGCAGTATTTT. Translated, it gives CASSLRRERTDTQYF.

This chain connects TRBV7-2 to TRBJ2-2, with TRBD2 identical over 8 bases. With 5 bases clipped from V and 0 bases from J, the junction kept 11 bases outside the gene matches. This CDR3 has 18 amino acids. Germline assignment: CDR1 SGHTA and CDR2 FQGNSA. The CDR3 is CASSPSGGGSANTGELFF. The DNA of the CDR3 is TGTGCCAGCAGCCCGTCCGGCGGGGGGTCCGCGAACACCGGGGAGCTGTTTTTT. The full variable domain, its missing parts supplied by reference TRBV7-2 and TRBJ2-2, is GAGVSQSPSNKVTEKGKDVELRCDPISGHTALYWYRQSLGQGLEFLIYFQGNSAPDKSGLPSDRFSAERTGGSVSTLTIQRTQQEDSAVYLCASSPSGGGSANTGELFFGEGSRLTVL.

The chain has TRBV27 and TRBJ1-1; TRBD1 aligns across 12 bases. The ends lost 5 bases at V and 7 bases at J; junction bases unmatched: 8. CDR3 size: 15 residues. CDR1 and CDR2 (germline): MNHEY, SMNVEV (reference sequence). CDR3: CASSTPGQGAGEAFF. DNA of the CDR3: TGTGCCAGCAGTACCCCGGGACAGGGGGCCGGTGAAGCTTTCTTT.

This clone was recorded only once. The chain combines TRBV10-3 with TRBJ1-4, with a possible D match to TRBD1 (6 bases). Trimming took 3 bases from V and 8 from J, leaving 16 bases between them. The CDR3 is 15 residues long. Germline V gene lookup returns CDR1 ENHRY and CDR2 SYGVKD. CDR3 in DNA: TGTGCCATCAGTGACCGGGGGGGCACGAGCGAAAAACTGTTTTTT. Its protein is CAISDRGGTSEKLFF.

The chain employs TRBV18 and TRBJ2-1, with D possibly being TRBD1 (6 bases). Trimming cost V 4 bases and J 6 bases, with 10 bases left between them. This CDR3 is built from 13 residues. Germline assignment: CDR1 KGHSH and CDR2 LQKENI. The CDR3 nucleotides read TGTGCCAGCTCACTATCGGACAGCAATGAGCAGTTCTTC. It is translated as CASSLSDSNEQFF.

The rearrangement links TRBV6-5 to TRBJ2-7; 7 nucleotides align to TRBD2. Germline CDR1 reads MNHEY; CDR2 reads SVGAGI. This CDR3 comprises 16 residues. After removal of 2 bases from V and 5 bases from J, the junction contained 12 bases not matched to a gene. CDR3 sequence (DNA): TGTGCCAGCAGTTACGGTTTAGTGGGAGGGCCCAACGAGCAGTACTTC. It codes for CASSYGLVGGPNEQYF.

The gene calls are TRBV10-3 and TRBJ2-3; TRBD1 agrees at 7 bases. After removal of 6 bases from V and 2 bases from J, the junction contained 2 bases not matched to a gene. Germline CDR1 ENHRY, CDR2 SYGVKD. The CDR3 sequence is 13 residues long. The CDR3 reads CAIRGQFTDTQYF. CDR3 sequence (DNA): TGTGCCATCAGGGGACAGTTCACAGATACGCAGTATTTT.

CDR3 in amino acids: CASSTQGDQPQHF. The CDR3, as DNA: TGTGCCAGTAGTACCCAGGGGGACCAGCCCCAGCATTTT. The chain has TRBV19 and TRBJ1-5, with TRBD1 matching over 7 bases. The V segment lost 4 bases and the J segment 7 bases; nucleotides outside the gene matches: 4. Germline-derived CDR1 and CDR2 are LNHDA and SQIVND (reference sequence). The CDR3 extends over 13 amino acids.

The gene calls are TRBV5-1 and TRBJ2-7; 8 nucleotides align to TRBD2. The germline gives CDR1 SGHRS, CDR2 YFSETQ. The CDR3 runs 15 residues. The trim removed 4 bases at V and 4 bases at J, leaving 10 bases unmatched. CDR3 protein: CASSPGTAGGYEQYF. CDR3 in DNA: TGCGCCAGCAGCCCCGGGACCGCGGGGGGTTACGAGCAGTACTTC.

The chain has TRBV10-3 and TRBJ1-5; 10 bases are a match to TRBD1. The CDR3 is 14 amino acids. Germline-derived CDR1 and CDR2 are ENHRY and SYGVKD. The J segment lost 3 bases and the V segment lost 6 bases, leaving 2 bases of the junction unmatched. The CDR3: CAIRGTGDNQPQHF. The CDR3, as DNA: TGTGCCATCAGGGGGACAGGGGACAATCAGCCCCAGCATTTT.

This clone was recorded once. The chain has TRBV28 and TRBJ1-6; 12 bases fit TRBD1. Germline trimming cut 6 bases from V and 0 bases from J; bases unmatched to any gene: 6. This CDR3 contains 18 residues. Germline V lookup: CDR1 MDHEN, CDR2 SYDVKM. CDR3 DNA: TGTGCCAGCAGAGGGACAGGGGGCTTGAGCTCCTATAATTCACCCCTCCACTTT. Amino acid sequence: CASRGTGGLSSYNSPLHF. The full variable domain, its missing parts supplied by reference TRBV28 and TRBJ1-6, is DVKVTQSSRYLVKRTGEKVFLECVQDMDHENMFWYRQDPGLGLRLIYFSYDVKMKEKGDIPEGYSVSREKKERFSLILESASTNQTSMYLCASRGTGGLSSYNSPLHFGNGTRLTVT.

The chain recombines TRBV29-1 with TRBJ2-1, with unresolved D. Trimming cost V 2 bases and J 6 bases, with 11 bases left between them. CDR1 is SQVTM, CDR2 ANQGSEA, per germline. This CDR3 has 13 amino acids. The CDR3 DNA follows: TGCAGCGTTGAAACAGACGCCCTCAATGAGCAGTTCTTC. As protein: CSVETDALNEQFF.

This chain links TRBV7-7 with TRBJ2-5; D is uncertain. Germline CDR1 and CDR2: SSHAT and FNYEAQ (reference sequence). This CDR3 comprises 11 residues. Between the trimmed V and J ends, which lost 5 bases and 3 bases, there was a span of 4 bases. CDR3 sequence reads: CASSPKETQYF. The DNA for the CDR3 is TGTGCCAGCAGCCCCAAAGAGACCCAGTACTTC.

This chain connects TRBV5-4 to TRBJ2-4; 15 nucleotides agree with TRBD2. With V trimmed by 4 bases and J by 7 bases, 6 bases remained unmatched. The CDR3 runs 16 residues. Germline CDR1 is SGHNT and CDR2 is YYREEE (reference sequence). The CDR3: CASSAGLAGGRNIQYF. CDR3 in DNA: TGTGCCAGCAGCGCGGGACTAGCGGGAGGCCGGAACATTCAGTACTTC.

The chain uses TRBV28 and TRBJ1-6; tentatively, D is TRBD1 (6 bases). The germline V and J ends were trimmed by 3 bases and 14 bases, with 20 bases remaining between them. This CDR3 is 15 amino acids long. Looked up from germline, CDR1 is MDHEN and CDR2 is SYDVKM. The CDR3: CASSFASQGPRALHF. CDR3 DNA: TGTGCCAGCAGTTTTGCTTCTCAGGGGCCGCGAGCCCTCCACTTT.

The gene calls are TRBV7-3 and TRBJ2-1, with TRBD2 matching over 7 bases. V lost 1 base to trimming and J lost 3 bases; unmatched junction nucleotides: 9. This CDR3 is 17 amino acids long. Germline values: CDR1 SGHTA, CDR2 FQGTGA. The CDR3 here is CASSLRVASGIYNEQFF. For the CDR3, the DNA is TGTGCCAGCAGCTTAAGAGTGGCCAGCGGGATCTACAATGAGCAGTTCTTC.

The CDR3 DNA reads TGCAGCGTCGAGACAGCTGGGGCCAACGTCCTGACTTTC. It encodes CSVETAGANVLTF. The V and J genes are TRBV29-1 and TRBJ2-6, with a weak D call TRBD1 (5 bases). Germline values: CDR1 SQVTM, CDR2 ANQGSEA. The CDR3 sequence is 13 residues long. Trimming shortened V by 6 bases and J by 2 bases, and 8 bases separated the two germline ends.

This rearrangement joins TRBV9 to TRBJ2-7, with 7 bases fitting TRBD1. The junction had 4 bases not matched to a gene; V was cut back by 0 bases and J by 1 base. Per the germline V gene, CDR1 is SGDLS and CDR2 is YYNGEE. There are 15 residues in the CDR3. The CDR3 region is CASSVATGISYEQYF. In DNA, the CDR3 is TGTGCCAGCAGCGTAGCGACAGGGATATCCTACGAGCAGTACTTC.

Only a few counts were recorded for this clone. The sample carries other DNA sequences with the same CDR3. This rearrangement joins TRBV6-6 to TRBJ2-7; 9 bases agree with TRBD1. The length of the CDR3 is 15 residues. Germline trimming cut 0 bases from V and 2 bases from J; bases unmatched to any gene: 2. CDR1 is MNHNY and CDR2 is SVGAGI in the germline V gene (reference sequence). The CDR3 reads CASSYSGTGTYEQYF. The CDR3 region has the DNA TGTGCCAGCAGTTACTCGGGGACAGGGACCTACGAGCAGTACTTC.